The 14 T cell receptor beta chains below come from one sample, sequenced in a study of blood T cells in healthy people across ages. For the second PCR, which ran for 7 to 11 cycles, a sample-barcoded 5' primer and a J-beta primer mix were used. TCRdb ran MiXCR on the 5' RACE reads and lists one entry per CDR3 protein. The sample consists of about 970,000 distinct CDR3 sequences, roughly 51% of them appearing once. Specimen: blood. These receptors all come from a woman aged 55-69 years in good health.

A single count supports this clonotype. The V gene is TRBV20-1, the J gene TRBJ1-1, with D perhaps matching TRBD1 (5 bases). The CDR3 contains 15 residues. From germline, CDR1 is DFQATT and CDR2 SNEGSKA (reference sequence). Trimming shortened V by 6 bases and J by 0 bases, and 17 bases separated the two germline ends. CDR3 sequence (DNA): TGCAGTGCGTTACCCGTACGGGGGATGAACACTGAAGCTTTCTTT. Its translation: CSALPVRGMNTEAFF.

The chain recombines TRBV6-6 with TRBJ2-4, with a tentative D call TRBD1 (5 bases). The J call may be in error: the DNA end matches TRBJ2-7 better. Germline CDR1 reads MNHNY; CDR2 reads SVGAGI (reference sequence). This CDR3 is built from 14 residues. CDR3 sequence: CASSYYQGRDEQYF. CDR3 DNA sequence: TGTGCCAGCAGTTATTATCAGGGTCGGGACGAGCAGTACTTC.

This CDR3 reads CASRGSVGGVYGYTF. Written as DNA, the CDR3 is TGTGCCAGCAGGGGGAGTGTAGGGGGTGTATATGGCTACACCTTC. The chain carries TRBV12-3 or TRBV12-4 and TRBJ1-2, with D possibly being TRBD1 (6 bases). With 6 bases removed from V and 5 bases from J, the gap between germline ends came to 19 bases. This CDR3 is built from 15 residues.

J is TRBJ2-7 and V is TRBV6-9; D might be TRBD1 (6 bases). The CDR3 is made up of 17 amino acids. Trimming took 5 bases from V and 1 from J, leaving 21 bases between them. In germline, CDR1 is MNHGY, CDR2 SVAAGI. Here the CDR3 DNA reads TGTGCCAGCAGTCCAAACAGGGCTACCTCATCATCCTACGAGCAGTACTTC. Protein: CASSPNRATSSSYEQYF.

In its sample, this clonotype was seen a few times. The rearrangement links TRBV7-9 to TRBJ2-1; the D is unclear. The CDR3 has 13 residues. Germline lookup yields CDR1 SEHNR and CDR2 FQNEAQ (reference sequence). V lost 7 bases to trimming and J lost 2 bases, with 9 bases between them. The CDR3 DNA reads as TGTGCCAGCAACCAACTGGCCTACAATGAGCAGTTCTTC. Its translation: CASNQLAYNEQFF.

In the case of this clonotype: A read error may explain this, as a much larger clone is one base away. The chain joins TRBV20-1 to TRBJ2-5, with D possibly TRBD2 on 6 matching bases. Per the germline V gene, CDR1 is DFQATT and CDR2 is SNEGSKA (reference sequence). This CDR3 is built from 12 residues. The DNA for the CDR3 is TGCAGGGCTCGATTGGAGGGGGAGACCCAGTACTTC. Protein sequence: CRARLEGETQYF.

V and J are TRBV28 and TRBJ2-5, with TRBD2 matching over 9 bases. V trimming: 6 bases; J trimming: 13 bases; junction bases outside the gene matches: 18. This CDR3 is 15 amino acids long. CDR1 and CDR2 from the germline V gene are MDHEN and SYDVKM. The CDR3 loop is CASSKAGGPINERYF. The CDR3 coding sequence is TGTGCCAGCAGCAAGGCGGGAGGGCCCATCAATGAGCGGTACTTC.

The V and J genes are TRBV2 and TRBJ2-7, with 7 positions matching TRBD1. This CDR3 has 15 amino acids. The V and J ends lost 6 bases and 3 bases, in that order; junction bases with no gene match: 11. CDR1 and CDR2 from the germline V gene are SNHLY and FYNNEI. The CDR3 sequence: CASSAGQALLYEQYF. The DNA for the CDR3 is TGTGCCAGCAGCGCCGGACAGGCTCTACTCTACGAGCAGTACTTC.

The sample holds a few counts of this clonotype. This chain links TRBV24-1 with TRBJ2-2; D is unclear. Germline V CDR1 and CDR2: KGHDR, SFDVKD. The CDR3 spans 13 residues. The V and J ends lost 9 bases and 7 bases respectively, with 14 bases between them. The CDR3 DNA sequence: TGTGCCACCTCGAGCTCCCGTGACGGGGAGCTGTTTTTT. Its translation: CATSSSRDGELFF.

The rearrangement joins TRBV4-2 to TRBJ1-6, with D uncertain. Trimming took off 1 base at V and 0 bases at J, with 4 bases between the two ends. The CDR3 consists of 15 residues. Germline V gene sequence: CDR1 LGHNA, CDR2 YNFKEQ. DNA for the CDR3: TGTGCCAGCAGCCAAGCCAGCTCCTATAATTCACCCCTCCACTTT. Protein sequence: CASSQASSYNSPLHF.

The J gene is TRBJ2-5, the V gene TRBV5-1; a weak D match, TRBD1 (5 bases). The CDR3 runs 13 residues. Deletions cut 4 bases from V and 5 bases from J, with 12 bases between. Germline CDR1 and CDR2: SGHRS and YFSETQ. In DNA form, the CDR3 reads TGCGCCAGCAGCGACGGAGCAGGGGAGACCCAGTACTTC. Protein: CASSDGAGETQYF.

The chain combines TRBV30 with TRBJ1-4, with D uncertain. Trimming removed 4 bases at V and 3 bases at J, with 9 bases between. This CDR3 region has 13 residues. The germline gives CDR1 GTSNPN, CDR2 SVGIG (reference sequence). CDR3 protein: CAWKRLSNEKLFF. The DNA of the CDR3 is TGTGCCTGGAAAAGACTGTCTAATGAAAAACTGTTTTTT.

This clonotype was counted a few times. The chain is built from TRBV14 and TRBJ2-7; D gene unclear. CDR3 length equals 14 residues. V was cut by 5 bases and J by 2 bases, with 13 bases left in between. Germline values: CDR1 SGHDN, CDR2 FVKESK. The CDR3 here is CASSDARPPYEQYF. The CDR3 nucleotides are TGTGCCAGCAGCGACGCGCGCCCCCCCTACGAGCAGTACTTC. Drawing the rest from reference TRBV14 and TRBJ2-7, the complete variable domain is EAGVTQFPSHSVIEKGQTVTLRCDPISGHDNLYWYRRVMGKEIKFLLHFVKESKQDESGMPNNRFLAERTGGTYSTLKVQPAELEDSGVYFCASSDARPPYEQYFGPGTRLTVT.

The chain links TRBV2 to TRBJ2-5; TRBD2 matches 9 bases. The V gene end was trimmed by 4 bases and the J gene end by 5 bases; junction bases not matched to a gene: 5. The CDR3 runs to 14 residues. The V gene's germline CDR1 is SNHLY and CDR2 FYNNEI. CDR3: CASSATSGVETQYF. DNA of the CDR3: TGTGCCAGCAGTGCGACTAGCGGTGTGGAGACCCAGTACTTC.